This entry describes one TCR beta chain. cDNA came from around 0.5 to 1 ug RNA primed by random hexamers. TCRdb used MiXCR to reprocess the immunoSEQ multiplex PCR reads, holding one entry per CDR3 protein. The sample gives some 200,000 distinct CDR3 sequences, about 95% of which show up once; approximately 0.1% is in the top ten. This CDR3 has 16 amino acids. V was shortened by 4 bases and J by 7 bases, with 22 bases between the two germline ends. Germline CDR1 and CDR2: MNHEY and SVGAGI. The sample comes from a study of CD8 T cells in Susac syndrome. TCR beta sequencing covered blood CD8+ and CD4+ T cells.

The specimen was CD4+ T cells from PBMCs. The rearrangement links TRBV6-5 to TRBJ2-5; D is possibly TRBD2 (6 bases). The receptor was derived from a human donor in good health. The CDR3: CASSWSIGRGLGTQYF. The CDR3 DNA is TGTGCCAGCAGTTGGTCTATTGGACGGGGGTTGGGGACCCAGTACTTC.